These 20 T cell receptor beta chains were sequenced from one sample in a study of T cell repertoires in cytomegalovirus infection. Antigen specificity for these receptors is unknown. Each CDR3 protein is one row after TCRdb ran MiXCR on the reads. The table lists 680,000 or so distinct CDR3 sequences, roughly 36% of them singletons. Sequencing used cultured PBMCs, obtained from culture after CMV antigen stimulation. The origin of the receptors is a human donor in good health (CMV status not recorded). Some clones in this sample may be carry-over from other donors' samples.

The gene calls are TRBV20-1 and TRBJ2-7, with TRBD2 matching over 9 bases. CDR1 is DFQATT, CDR2 SNEGSKA, per germline (reference sequence). J was trimmed by 0 bases and V by 6 bases; bases with no gene match: 6. The CDR3 length is 14 residues. CDR3 sequence: CSAKREDLSYEQYF. The CDR3 DNA follows: TGCAGTGCGAAGCGGGAGGACCTCTCCTACGAGCAGTACTTC.

The chain couples TRBV5-4 to TRBJ2-1, with 14 bases identical to TRBD2. This CDR3 spans 18 amino acids. Germline CDR1 and CDR2: SGHNT and YYREEE (reference sequence). J gave up 4 bases and V 4 bases, and 10 bases lay outside the gene matches. The CDR3 protein is CASSRRLAGGPGYNEQFF. CDR3 nucleotides: TGTGCCAGCAGCCGTAGACTAGCGGGGGGGCCGGGGTACAATGAGCAGTTCTTC.

V and J are TRBV7-2 and TRBJ2-1; 7 bases match TRBD2. V gave up 4 bases and J gave up 5 bases; unmatched junction bases: 8. The CDR3 is made up of 15 amino acids. Germline V gene sequence: CDR1 SGHTA, CDR2 FQGNSA. CDR3 in DNA: TGTGCCAGCAGCTCAACGTCCCTAGCGGACAATGAGCAGTTCTTC. As protein: CASSSTSLADNEQFF.

This clonotype was found many times. The chain recombines TRBV7-2 with TRBJ2-7; D is unclear. The ends were cut back, 3 bases at V and 6 bases at J, with 9 bases in the middle. Germline lookup yields CDR1 SGHTA and CDR2 FQGNSA. This CDR3 is 12 amino acids long. The CDR3: CASSFSGREQYF. The CDR3 DNA reads as TGTGCCAGCAGCTTCTCTGGACGCGAGCAGTACTTC.

V and J are TRBV7-6 and TRBJ1-1, with no clear D. The V gene's germline CDR1 is SGHVS and CDR2 FNYEAQ. CDR3 size: 15 residues. Trimming stripped 1 base from V and 0 bases from J, with 9 bases between. CDR3 bases: TGTGCCAGCAGCTTAGGTGGGGTGTTGAACACTGAAGCTTTCTTT. Protein: CASSLGGVLNTEAFF.

This clonotype was seen just once. The rearrangement uses TRBV5-6 and TRBJ1-1; 8 bases fit TRBD1. The CDR3 runs to 16 residues. Germline CDR1 is SGHDT and CDR2 is YYEEEE. V gave up 3 bases and J gave up 3 bases; unmatched junction bases: 10. The CDR3 reads CASSSVQGVRDTEAFF. The CDR3 coding sequence is TGTGCCAGCAGCTCAGTACAGGGGGTTAGGGACACTGAAGCTTTCTTT.

This chain uses TRBV6-1 with TRBJ2-7; TRBD2 might be the D (6 bases). Germline V gene data show CDR1 as MNHNS and CDR2 as SASEGT. Between the trimmed V and J ends, which lost 10 bases and 6 bases, there was a span of 22 bases. The CDR3 sequence is 14 residues long. The CDR3 DNA follows: TGTGCCATCACCGTAGGAGGGCCCCGGGGCGAGCAGTACTTC. Its translation is CAITVGGPRGEQYF.

This clonotype was found a few times. This rearrangement joins TRBV5-6 to TRBJ1-2; D perhaps matches TRBD1 (5 bases). Germline CDR1 and CDR2: SGHDT and YYEEEE. Trimming cost V 0 bases and J 4 bases, with 7 bases left between them. This CDR3 contains 13 residues. The chain's CDR3 is CASSLDRIYGYTF. As DNA, the CDR3 is TGTGCCAGCAGCTTGGACAGGATCTATGGCTACACCTTC.

A few counts support this clonotype. The V and J genes are TRBV6-1 and TRBJ2-1; D may match TRBD1 or TRBD2 (5 bases each). This CDR3 comprises 15 residues. From germline, CDR1 is MNHNS and CDR2 SASEGT. The ends were cut back, 8 bases at V and 7 bases at J, with 21 bases in the middle. The CDR3 reads CASRGVATGSNEQFF. CDR3 DNA: TGTGCCAGCCGAGGGGTGGCCACGGGGTCAAATGAGCAGTTCTTC.

The CDR3 protein is CASSQTPGQQETQYF. CDR3 in DNA: TGTGCCAGCAGCCAAACCCCGGGACAGCAAGAGACCCAGTACTTC. The chain joins TRBV3-1 to TRBJ2-5; 7 bases are a match to TRBD1. The CDR3 extends over 15 amino acids. The germline gives CDR1 LGHDT, CDR2 YNNKEL (reference sequence). V lost 2 bases and J lost 2; bases outside the gene matches: 5.

This clonotype has more than one count but fewer than ten. The chain joins TRBV2 to TRBJ1-2; TRBD1 might be the D (5 bases). The length of the CDR3 is 13 residues. V lost 7 bases and J 5 bases, leaving 14 bases between the germline ends. Germline V gene lookup returns CDR1 SNHLY and CDR2 FYNNEI. In nucleotides, the CDR3 is TGTGCCAGCAATCTGGCAGGGAGTTATGGCTACACCTTC. Encoded protein: CASNLAGSYGYTF.

The chain is built from TRBV12-3 or TRBV12-4 and TRBJ1-1; 7 bases line up with TRBD1. The CDR3 has 16 amino acids. Trimming cost V 7 bases and J 0 bases; bases outside gene matches: 11. CDR3 region: CASTPGPTGLNTEAFF. DNA of the CDR3: TGTGCCAGCACCCCCGGCCCGACAGGGCTGAACACTGAAGCTTTCTTT.

This clonotype showed up just a few times. The chain recombines TRBV7-2 with TRBJ2-5; 8 bases agree with TRBD2. CDR1 is SGHTA, CDR2 FQGNSA, per germline. J was trimmed by 2 bases and V by 0 bases; bases with no gene match: 5. The CDR3 is 16 amino acids. Here the CDR3 DNA reads TGTGCCAGCAGCTTAGCCGTGACTAGCGAGCAAGAGACCCAGTACTTC. This codes for CASSLAVTSEQETQYF.

The chain combines TRBV24-1 with TRBJ2-1; D gene ambiguous. Trimming left V 4 bases short and J 3 bases short, with 6 bases between. The CDR3 sequence is 13 residues long. The germline V gene has CDR1 KGHDR and CDR2 SFDVKD. The CDR3 DNA follows: TGTGCCACCAGTGAGAGTAGCTACAATGAGCAGTTCTTC. Protein: CATSESSYNEQFF.

The CDR3 DNA reads TGTGCCAGCAGTACCGGGACTAGCACGGACATTCAGTACTTC. Translating gives CASSTGTSTDIQYF. The rearrangement uses TRBV2 and TRBJ2-4; 9 positions match TRBD2. The CDR3 runs 14 residues. The trim removed 5 bases at V and 8 bases at J, leaving 7 bases unmatched. Germline values: CDR1 SNHLY, CDR2 FYNNEI. The full variable domain, its missing parts supplied by reference TRBV2 and TRBJ2-4, is EPEVTQTPSHQVTQMGQEVILRCVPISNHLYFYWYRQILGQKVEFLVSFYNNEISEKSEIFDDQFSVERPDGSNFTLKIRSTKLEDSAMYFCASSTGTSTDIQYFGAGTRLSVL.

This clonotype was observed a handful of times. The chain employs TRBV7-8 and TRBJ2-3; 8 bases agree with TRBD2. Germline CDR1 and CDR2: SGHVS and FQNEAQ. V was clipped by 7 bases and J by 2 bases; unmatched bases: 11. The CDR3 is made up of 16 amino acids. CDR3 DNA sequence: TGTGCCAGCACCCCACAGCTTAGCGGGAACACAGATACGCAGTATTTT. Translated: CASTPQLSGNTDTQYF.

The genes are TRBV6-2 or TRBV6-3 and TRBJ2-1; 9 bases are shared with TRBD1. The CDR3 length is 15 residues. The V segment lost 5 bases and the J segment 2 bases; nucleotides outside the gene matches: 4. Per germline, CDR1 MNHEY and CDR2 SVGEGT. Here the CDR3 DNA reads TGTGCCAGCAGTACACAGGGGGCGGCCTACAATGAGCAGTTCTTC. It is translated as CASSTQGAAYNEQFF.

The chain recombines TRBV12-3 or TRBV12-4 with TRBJ1-1; D unresolved. The CDR3 length is 13 residues. Trimming pared 6 bases from V and 1 base from J, leaving 9 bases between. The CDR3 nucleotides are TGTGCCAGCAGCCCCGTAGAGAACACTGAAGCTTTCTTT. The encoded protein is CASSPVENTEAFF.

In regard to this clonotype: A clone one base away is much larger, so this may be a read error. This rearrangement joins TRBV7-8 to TRBJ1-2; no definite D call. The CDR3 sequence is 14 residues long. V was trimmed by 2 bases and J by 4 bases, leaving 11 bases between them. Germline CDR1 and CDR2: SGHVS and FQNEAQ. The CDR3 DNA follows: TGTGCCAGCAGCTTAAAGGGAGTGTGCTATGGCTACACCTTC. This codes for CASSLKGVCYGYTF.

The sample holds many counts of this clonotype. The junction departs from germline at one end; a sequencing error may be responsible. The V call is TRBV6-2 or TRBV6-3, the J call TRBJ2-7; D is uncertain. The germline CDR1 and CDR2 sequences are MNHEY and SVGEGT. The CDR3 totals 12 residues. The chain's CDR3 is CASSYSIDEQHF. In DNA, the CDR3 is TGTGCCAGCAGTTACTCGATCGACGAGCAGCACTTC.